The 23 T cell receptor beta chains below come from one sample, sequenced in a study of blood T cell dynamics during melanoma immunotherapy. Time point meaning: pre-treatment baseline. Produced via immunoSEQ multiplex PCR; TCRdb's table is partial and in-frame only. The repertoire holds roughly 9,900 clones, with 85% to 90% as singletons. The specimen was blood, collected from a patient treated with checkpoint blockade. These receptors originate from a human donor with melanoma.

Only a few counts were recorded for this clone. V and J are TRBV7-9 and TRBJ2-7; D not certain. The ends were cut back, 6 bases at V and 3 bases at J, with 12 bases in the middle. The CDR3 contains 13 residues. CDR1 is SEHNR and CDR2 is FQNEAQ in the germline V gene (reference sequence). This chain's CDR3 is CASRDGLDYEQYF. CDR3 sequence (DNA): TGTGCCAGCAGGGACGGGTTGGACTACGAGCAGTACTTC.

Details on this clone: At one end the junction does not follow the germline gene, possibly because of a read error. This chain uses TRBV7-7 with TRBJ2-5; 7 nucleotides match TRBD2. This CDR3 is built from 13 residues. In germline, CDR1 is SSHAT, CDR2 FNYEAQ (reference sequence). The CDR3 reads CASSFRLAETQYF. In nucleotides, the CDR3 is TGTGCTAGCAGCTTCAGACTAGCAGAGACCCAGTACTTC.

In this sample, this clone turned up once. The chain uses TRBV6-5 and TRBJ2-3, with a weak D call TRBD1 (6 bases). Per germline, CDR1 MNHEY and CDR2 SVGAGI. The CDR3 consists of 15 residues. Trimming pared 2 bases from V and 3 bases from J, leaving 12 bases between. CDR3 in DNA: TGTGCCAGCAGTTACGGGGGCGCGGGTACAGATACGCAGTATTTT. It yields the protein CASSYGGAGTDTQYF.

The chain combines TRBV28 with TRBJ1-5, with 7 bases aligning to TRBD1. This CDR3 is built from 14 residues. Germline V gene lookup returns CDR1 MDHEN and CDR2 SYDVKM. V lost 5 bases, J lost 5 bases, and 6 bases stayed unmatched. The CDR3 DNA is TGTGCCAGCAGTGGGAGACAGGGCCATCAGCCCCAGCATTTT. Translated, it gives CASSGRQGHQPQHF.

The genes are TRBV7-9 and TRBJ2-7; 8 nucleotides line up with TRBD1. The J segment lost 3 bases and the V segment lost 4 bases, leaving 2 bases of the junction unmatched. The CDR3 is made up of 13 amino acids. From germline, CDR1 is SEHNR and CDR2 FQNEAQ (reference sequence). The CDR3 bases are TGTGCCAGCAGCTACGACAGGGGCTACGAGCAGTACTTC. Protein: CASSYDRGYEQYF.

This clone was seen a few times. The CDR3 protein is CSVKGLAGGPLTGELFF. The CDR3 coding sequence is TGCAGCGTTAAGGGACTAGCGGGAGGGCCTTTGACCGGGGAGCTGTTTTTT. The chain has TRBV29-1 and TRBJ2-2; TRBD2 agrees at 16 bases. The V gene end was trimmed by 5 bases and the J gene end by 5 bases; junction bases not matched to a gene: 8. Germline CDR1 is SQVTM and CDR2 is ANQGSEA. This CDR3 region has 17 residues.

CDR3 nucleotide sequence: TGTGCCAGCAGAGCCTACGAGCAGTACTTC. This encodes CASRAYEQYF. The gene calls are TRBV6-1 and TRBJ2-7, with D unresolved. V was clipped by 6 bases and J by 2 bases, with 2 bases between them. Germline loops: CDR1 MNHNS, CDR2 SASEGT. CDR3 length: 10 residues.

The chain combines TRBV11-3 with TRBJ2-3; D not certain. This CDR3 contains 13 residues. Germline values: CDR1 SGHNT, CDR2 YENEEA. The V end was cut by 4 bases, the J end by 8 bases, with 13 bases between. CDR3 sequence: CASSSEVRATQYF. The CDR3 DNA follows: TGTGCCAGCAGCTCCGAGGTGAGAGCTACGCAGTATTTT.

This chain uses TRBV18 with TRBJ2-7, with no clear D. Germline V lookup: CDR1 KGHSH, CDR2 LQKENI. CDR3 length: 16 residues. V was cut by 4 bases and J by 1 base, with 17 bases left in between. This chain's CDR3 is CASSHTRPTRSYEQYF. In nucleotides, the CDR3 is TGTGCCAGCTCACACACCCGCCCCACAAGGTCCTACGAGCAGTACTTC.

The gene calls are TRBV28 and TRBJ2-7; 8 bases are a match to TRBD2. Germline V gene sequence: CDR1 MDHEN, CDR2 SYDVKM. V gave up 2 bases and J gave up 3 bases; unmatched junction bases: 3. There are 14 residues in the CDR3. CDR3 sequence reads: CASSLLAGGYEQYF. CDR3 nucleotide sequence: TGTGCCAGCAGTTTACTCGCGGGGGGCTACGAGCAGTACTTC.

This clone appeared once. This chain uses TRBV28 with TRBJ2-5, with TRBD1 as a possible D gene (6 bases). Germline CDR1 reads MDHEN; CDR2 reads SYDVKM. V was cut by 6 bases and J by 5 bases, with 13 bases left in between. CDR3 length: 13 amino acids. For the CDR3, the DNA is TGTGCCAGCAGAACAGGGTTGTGGGAGACCCAGTACTTC. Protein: CASRTGLWETQYF.

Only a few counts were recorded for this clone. DNA for the CDR3: TGTGCCAGCTCACCTAGCGGGCGCTCCTACGAGCAGTACTTC. It is translated as CASSPSGRSYEQYF. J is TRBJ2-7 and V is TRBV18, with 7 bases lining up with TRBD2. Losses at the gene ends were 3 bases for V and 0 bases for J; bases not matched to a gene: 2. The CDR3 runs to 14 residues. Germline V CDR1 and CDR2: KGHSH, LQKENI.

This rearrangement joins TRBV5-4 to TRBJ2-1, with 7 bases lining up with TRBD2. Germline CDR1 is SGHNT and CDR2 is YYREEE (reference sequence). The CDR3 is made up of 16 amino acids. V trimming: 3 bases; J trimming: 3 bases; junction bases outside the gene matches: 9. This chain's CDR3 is CASSSPGGGVYNEQFF. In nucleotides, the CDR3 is TGTGCCAGCAGCTCCCCCGGGGGAGGGGTCTACAATGAGCAGTTCTTC. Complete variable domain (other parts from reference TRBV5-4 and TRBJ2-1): ETGVTQSPTHLIKTRGQQVTLRCSSQSGHNTVSWYQQALGQGPQFIFQYYREEENGRGNFPPRFSGLQFPNYSSELNVNALELDDSALYLCASSSPGGGVYNEQFFGPGTRLTVL.

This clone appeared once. CDR3 residues: CASRPDHSDRAKNIQYF. In DNA form, the CDR3 reads TGTGCCAGCAGACCTGACCACTCCGACCGAGCCAAAAACATTCAGTACTTC. This chain connects TRBV28 to TRBJ2-4; D is unresolved. Germline V gives CDR1 MDHEN, CDR2 SYDVKM. V was shortened by 6 bases and J by 0 bases, with 18 bases between the two germline ends. There are 17 residues in the CDR3.

CDR3 nucleotide sequence: TGTGCCAGCAGCGTTGGTTCCGTGGGGAGCACAGATACGCAGTATTTT. Protein: CASSVGSVGSTDTQYF. The chain joins TRBV9 to TRBJ2-3; D not certain. This CDR3 is 16 amino acids long. V lost 2 bases, J lost 0 bases, and 13 bases lay in between. In germline, CDR1 is SGDLS, CDR2 YYNGEE. The full variable domain, completed using reference TRBV9 and TRBJ2-3, is DSGVTQTPKHLITATGQRVTLRCSPRSGDLSVYWYQQSLDQGLQFLIQYYNGEERAKGNILERFSAQQFPDLHSELNLSSLELGDSALYFCASSVGSVGSTDTQYFGPGTRLTVL.

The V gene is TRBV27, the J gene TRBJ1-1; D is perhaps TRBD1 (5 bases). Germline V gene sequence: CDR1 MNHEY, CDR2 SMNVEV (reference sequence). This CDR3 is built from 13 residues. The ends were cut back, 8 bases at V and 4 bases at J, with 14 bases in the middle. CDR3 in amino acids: CASYRDGSTEAFF. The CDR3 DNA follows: TGTGCCAGCTACCGGGACGGCTCCACTGAAGCTTTCTTT.

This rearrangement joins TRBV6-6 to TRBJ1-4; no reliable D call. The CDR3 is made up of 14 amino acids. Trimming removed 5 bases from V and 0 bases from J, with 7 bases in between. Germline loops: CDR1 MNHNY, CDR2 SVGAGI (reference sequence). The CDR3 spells CASSTATTNEKLFF. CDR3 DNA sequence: TGTGCCAGCAGTACAGCCACAACTAATGAAAAACTGTTTTTT.

This CDR3 is CASSLGVTAHEQFF. The CDR3 bases are TGTGCCAGCAGCTTGGGTGTGACTGCCCATGAGCAGTTCTTC. This chain connects TRBV5-4 to TRBJ2-1; D ambiguous. The CDR3 is 14 amino acids. Germline-derived CDR1 and CDR2 are SGHNT and YYREEE (reference sequence). V was clipped by 0 bases and J by 8 bases, with 12 bases between them.

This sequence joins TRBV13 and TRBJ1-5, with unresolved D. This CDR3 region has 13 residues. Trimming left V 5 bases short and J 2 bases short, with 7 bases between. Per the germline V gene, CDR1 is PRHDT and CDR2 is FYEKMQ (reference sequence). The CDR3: CASSPGGNQPQHF. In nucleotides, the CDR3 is TGTGCCAGCAGCCCCGGGGGCAATCAGCCCCAGCATTTT. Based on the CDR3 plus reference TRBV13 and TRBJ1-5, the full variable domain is AAGVIQSPRHLIKEKRETATLKCYPIPRHDTVYWYQQGPGQDPQFLISFYEKMQSDKGSIPDRFSAQQFSDYHSELNMSSLELGDSALYFCASSPGGNQPQHFGDGTRLSIL.

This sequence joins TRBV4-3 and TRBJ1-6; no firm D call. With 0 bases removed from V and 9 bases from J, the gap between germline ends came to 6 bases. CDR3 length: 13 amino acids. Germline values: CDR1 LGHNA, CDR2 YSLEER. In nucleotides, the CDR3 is TGCGCCAGCAGCCAAGACCCGGGTTCACCCCTCCACTTT. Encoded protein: CASSQDPGSPLHF.

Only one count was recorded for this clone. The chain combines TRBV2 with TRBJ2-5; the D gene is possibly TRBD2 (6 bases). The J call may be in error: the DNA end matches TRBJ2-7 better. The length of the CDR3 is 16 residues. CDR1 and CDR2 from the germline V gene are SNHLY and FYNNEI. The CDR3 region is CASAPRWASAPYEQYF. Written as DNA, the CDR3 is TGTGCCAGCGCCCCTCGCTGGGCTAGCGCTCCCTACGAGCAGTACTTC.

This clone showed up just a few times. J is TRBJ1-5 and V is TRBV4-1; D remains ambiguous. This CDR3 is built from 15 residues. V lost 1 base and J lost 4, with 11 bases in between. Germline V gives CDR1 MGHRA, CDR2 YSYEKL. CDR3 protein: CASSQGRLGNQPQHF. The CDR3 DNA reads TGCGCCAGCAGCCAAGGGAGACTTGGGAATCAGCCCCAGCATTTT.

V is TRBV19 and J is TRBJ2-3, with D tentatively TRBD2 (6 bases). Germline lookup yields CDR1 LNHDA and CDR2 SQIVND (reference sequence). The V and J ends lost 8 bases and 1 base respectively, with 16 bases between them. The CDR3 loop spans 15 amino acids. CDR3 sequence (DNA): TGTGCCAGTGCACAACTTGCGGGGCGCACAGATACGCAGTATTTT. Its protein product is CASAQLAGRTDTQYF.